A single sample is the source of the 6 T cell receptor beta chains below, sequenced in a study of T cell responses to AZD1222 COVID-19 vaccine. Method: immunoSEQ multiplex PCR; TCRdb's copy keeps in-frame clones and lacks some. The repertoire holds 150,000 to 200,000 clones, with 92% as singletons. The source material was peripheral blood, sampled 28 days after the second AZD1222 dose. The source is an adult who received the AZD1222 COVID-19 vaccine.

The J gene is TRBJ1-1, the V gene TRBV7-9, with TRBD1 as a possible D gene (5 bases). In germline, CDR1 is SEHNR, CDR2 FQNEAQ (reference sequence). The length of the CDR3 is 14 residues. Trimming shortened V by 5 bases and J by 4 bases, and 14 bases separated the two germline ends. The CDR3 nucleotides are TGTGCCAGCAGCCCGGACTTGGGGGGCACTGAAGCTTTCTTT. It translates to CASSPDLGGTEAFF.

The chain joins TRBV18 to TRBJ2-2; 8 nucleotides agree with TRBD1. Germline CDR1 KGHSH, CDR2 LQKENI. J gave up 4 bases and V 1 base, and 5 bases lay outside the gene matches. This CDR3 contains 16 residues. CDR3 coding DNA: TGTGCCAGCTCACCACTCGGGACAGGAGGCACCGGGGAGCTGTTTTTT. Protein product: CASSPLGTGGTGELFF.

This clone occurred once. The chain has TRBV5-4 and TRBJ1-6, with D hard to call. Germline values: CDR1 SGHNT, CDR2 YYREEE (reference sequence). This CDR3 is 16 amino acids long. V was pared by 1 base and J by 0 bases, with 8 bases between. CDR3 DNA sequence: TGTGCCAGCAGCTTGAGTACGGCCTCCTATAATTCACCCCTCCACTTT. Its protein is CASSLSTASYNSPLHF. Using reference TRBV5-4 and TRBJ1-6 for the parts outside the CDR3, the full variable domain is ETGVTQSPTHLIKTRGQQVTLRCSSQSGHNTVSWYQQALGQGPQFIFQYYREEENGRGNFPPRFSGLQFPNYSSELNVNALELDDSALYLCASSLSTASYNSPLHFGNGTRLTVT.

J is TRBJ1-3 and V is TRBV4-1; 8 nucleotides line up with TRBD1. The germline gives CDR1 MGHRA, CDR2 YSYEKL. J gave up 6 bases and V 0 bases, and 7 bases lay outside the gene matches. The CDR3 runs to 16 residues. DNA for the CDR3: TGCGCCAGCAGCCAAGATAATTGGCAGGGGGCAAACACCATATATTTT. It codes for CASSQDNWQGANTIYF.

This clone was detected a few times. The chain uses TRBV28 and TRBJ1-3; 9 nucleotides line up with TRBD1. The length of the CDR3 is 15 residues. Germline V gives CDR1 MDHEN, CDR2 SYDVKM. V gave up 7 bases and J gave up 4 bases; unmatched junction bases: 8. The CDR3 region is CASIDAGTGGNTIYF. The CDR3 DNA follows: TGTGCCAGCATAGACGCCGGGACAGGGGGAAACACCATATATTTT.

J is TRBJ1-2 and V is TRBV9; weak D call: TRBD1 (5 bases). Per the germline V gene, CDR1 is SGDLS and CDR2 is YYNGEE. V lost 3 bases and J lost 7, with 13 bases in between. The CDR3 totals 13 residues. The CDR3 DNA follows: TGTGCCAGCAGCGCACCCTGGGGGGGTGGCTACACCTTC. This sequence encodes CASSAPWGGGYTF.